This TCR beta chain is drawn from a study of cytomegalovirus exposure and HLA in healthy donors. Overall study results and limits: Links to common viral pathogens appeared, in a later analysis, for several of the most significant clusters. The availability of immune exposure information extended only to CMV serostatus.

In the case of this clone: Its antigen remains unknown.

13 Jbeta primers and 60 Vbeta primers were used for the PCR. The assay was immunoSEQ multiplex PCR, and TCRdb's table has in-frame clones only and misses some. Of about 160,000 clones in the sample, about 80% are singletons; the top ten hold approximately 1.5%. The receptor comes from a girl under 18 in good health and CMV-seropositive. The specimen sequenced was PBMCs.

This CDR3 is CASSRFGQGAHEQYF. CDR3 nucleotide sequence: TGTGCCAGCAGCCGGTTCGGACAGGGGGCCCACGAGCAGTACTTC. The chain links TRBV27 to TRBJ2-7, with TRBD1 identical over 11 bases. The CDR3 totals 15 residues. Trimming removed 6 bases from V and 5 bases from J; junction bases left unmatched: 9. Germline V gene data show CDR1 as MNHEY and CDR2 as SMNVEV (reference sequence).